Listed here is a single T cell receptor (beta chain). Antigen specificity is unknown. The CDR3 has 13 residues. The V end lost 8 bases, the J end lost 4 bases, and 13 bases lay between the germline ends. Germline V gene data show CDR1 as SGHTA and CDR2 as FQGNSA. The record originates from a study of radiation and T cells in renal cell carcinoma. The study, taken as a whole, reports: Top tumor clonotypes rose in blood 2 weeks post-radiation, then contracted.

Time point reported: blood 4 weeks post-SBRT, at nephrectomy. Indicated treatment: 15 Gy SBRT to primary tumor, nephrectomy 4 weeks later. This renal cell carcinoma was of the clear cell type. The data were produced by immunoSEQ multiplex PCR, yet TCRdb's version contains in-frame clones alone and is incomplete. The data show fewer than 200,000 clones, with roughly 90% seen just once and around 11% held by the top ten. This chain joins TRBV7-2 and TRBJ2-3; D is perhaps TRBD1 (6 bases). The receptor was isolated from a woman in her forties or fifties with renal cell carcinoma. The specimen was blood, collected from a patient whose treatment included radiotherapy and nephrectomy. The CDR3: CASLPPGADTQYF. The CDR3, as DNA: TGTGCCAGCCTGCCCCCAGGGGCAGATACGCAGTATTTT. The full variable domain, its missing parts supplied by reference TRBV7-2 and TRBJ2-3, is GAGVSQSPSNKVTEKGKDVELRCDPISGHTALYWYRQSLGQGLEFLIYFQGNSAPDKSGLPSDRFSAERTGGSVSTLTIQRTQQEDSAVYLCASLPPGADTQYFGPGTRLTVL.